Described below is a single TCR beta chain sequence and its context. A multiplex PCR was run with 60 Vbeta primers and 13 Jbeta primers. Libraries were prepared by immunoSEQ multiplex PCR; TCRdb keeps only in-frame clonotypes and omits some of them. The repertoire holds about 150,000 clones, with more than 60% as singletons. The data stem from a study of cytomegalovirus exposure and HLA in healthy donors. This CDR3 is 14 amino acids long. Per germline, CDR1 KGHSH and CDR2 LQKENI. The junction had 5 bases not matched to a gene; V was cut back by 4 bases and J by 3 bases. The receptor's source is a woman in her 40s in good health and CMV-seronegative. The rearrangement links TRBV18 to TRBJ1-2, with 7 bases identical to TRBD1. Sequenced material: PBMCs. The CDR3 sequence is CASSLGTDYYGYTF. The DNA of the CDR3 is TGTGCCAGCTCACTGGGGACAGATTACTATGGCTACACCTTC.